This record covers a single T cell receptor beta chain. Its antigen is currently unknown. This entry belongs to a study of response to subunit inactivated influenza vaccine. The CDR3 consists of 16 residues. With 3 bases clipped from V and 4 bases from J, the junction kept 14 bases outside the gene matches. The germline V gene has CDR1 DFQATT and CDR2 SNEGSKA (reference sequence). Whole-study findings and limits: It was the authors' suggestion that each seasonal influenza vaccination recruits few new T cells.

Each CDR3 protein is one row after TCRdb ran MiXCR on the RT-PCR reads. The repertoire holds hundreds of thousands of distinct CDR3 sequences, with 12% as singletons. This sample comprised non-naive T cells sorted from PBMCs, obtained 14 days before vaccination. This TCR came from a man aged 45-60 years who received an inactivated influenza vaccine. This chain connects TRBV20-1 to TRBJ1-2; 7 bases match TRBD1. As DNA, the CDR3 is TGCAGTGCTAGGCCCACCAGACAGGGCATTTCCTATGGCTACACCTTC. Its translation: CSARPTRQGISYGYTF.